Listed below are T cell receptor beta chains from one sample, sequenced in a study of cytomegalovirus exposure and HLA in healthy donors. Profiling relied on immunoSEQ multiplex PCR, and the TCRdb table lists in-frame clones only, not all of them. The table lists 200,000 or so clones, roughly 80% of them singletons. Sequenced material: PBMCs. These receptors originate from a woman in her fifties or sixties in good health and CMV-seropositive. The CDR3 runs from the conserved cysteine through the conserved F or W. The order of the fields is V gene, J gene, clone size, D gene, CDR3 DNA, CDR3 protein. The D gene is left open where the match is weak. Rows may omit the clone size; those that give it use once, few, many or a size class.

TRBV6-5	TRBJ1-5	-	-	TGTGCCAGCAGACAGTATAGCAATCAGCCCCAGCATTTT	CASRQYSNQPQHF
TRBV28	TRBJ2-1	-	TRBD1	TGTGCCAGCAGTAGGACAGGGGGCGGAAGGTACAATGAGCAGTTCTTC	CASSRTGGGRYNEQFF
TRBV7-9	TRBJ1-3	-	-	TGTGCCAGCAGCTTAGAGGCAGGGGCTGGAAACACCATATATTTT	CASSLEAGAGNTIYF
TRBV10-1	TRBJ2-1	-	-	TGCGCCAGCAGCTCCTCTCGCTACAATGAGCAGTTCTTC	CASSSSRYNEQFF
TRBV18	TRBJ2-7	-	-	TGTGCCAGCTCACCAGGGGGCGCTTTCTACGAGCAGTACTTC	CASSPGGAFYEQYF
TRBV28	TRBJ1-5	-	TRBD1	TGTGCCAGCAGACCGACAGGGGATAGCAATCAGCCCCAGCATTTT	CASRPTGDSNQPQHF
TRBV18	TRBJ1-6	-	TRBD1	TGTGCCAGCTCACCGGAACAGGGGGCCGAATCACCCCTCCACTTT	CASSPEQGAESPLHF
TRBV12-5	TRBJ2-1	-	-	TGTGCTAGTGGTTCCGACCTAGGACAGCCCAAGCAGTTCTTC	CASGSDLGQPKQFF
TRBV7-2	TRBJ2-3	few	TRBD2	TGTGCCAGCAGCTTAGGAGCGGGGACAGATACGCAGTATTTT	CASSLGAGTDTQYF
TRBV15	TRBJ1-5	once	-	TGTGCCACCAGCAGAGACCTCACTAACAATCAGCCCCAGCATTTT	CATSRDLTNNQPQHF
TRBV28	TRBJ2-2	-	TRBD1	TGTGCCAGCAGCCCCTCCGGGACAGGGAGAACCGGGGAGCTGTTTTTT	CASSPSGTGRTGELFF
TRBV5-1	TRBJ2-7	-	-	TGCGCCAGCAGCACCCAGGGGAACGAGCAGTACTTC	CASSTQGNEQYF
TRBV10-3	TRBJ2-7	-	TRBD1	TGTGCCATCAGTGGGACAGGGAGCTCCTACGAGCAGTACTTC	CAISGTGSSYEQYF
TRBV27	TRBJ2-5	-	-	TGTGCCAGCAGTTTGGTGGGGGGGGCCCTCCAAGAGACCCAGTACTTC	CASSLVGGALQETQYF
TRBV19	TRBJ1-6	-	-	TGTGCCAGTCAAGGACTGTTATATAATTCACCCCTCCACTTT	CASQGLLYNSPLHF
TRBV5-1	TRBJ2-1	few	TRBD2	TGCGCCAGCAGCACCGGACTAGCGTCCAATGAGCAGTTCTTC	CASSTGLASNEQFF
TRBV7-2	TRBJ2-1	once	-	TGTGCCAGCAGCCAACTCTGGACAGAGGTTAACAATGAGCAGTTCTTC	CASSQLWTEVNNEQFF
TRBV19	TRBJ2-2	once	-	TGTGCCAGTATGTATACAAACCAGAACACCGGGGAGCTGTTTTTT	CASMYTNQNTGELFF
TRBV10-1	TRBJ2-2	-	TRBD2	TGCGCCAGCAGCTCGATACTACCGGGACTAGCGGTAGGAAACACCGGGGAGCTGTTTTTT	CASSSILPGLAVGNTGELFF
TRBV7-9	TRBJ1-2	-	-	TGTGCCAGCAGCTTAGGGAGCCCAACGGGCTACACCTTC	CASSLGSPTGYTF
TRBV28	TRBJ1-5	-	-	TGTGCCAGCAGTTTTCTCAGGATCAGCAATCAGCCCCAGCATTTT	CASSFLRISNQPQHF
TRBV5-8	TRBJ1-2	-	TRBD1	TGTGCCAGCAGCTCCCCACGACCGGGACAGGGCGGGCTGGGTGGCTACACCTTC	CASSSPRPGQGGLGGYTF
TRBV11-2	TRBJ2-7	-	TRBD1	TGTGCCAGCAGTCACGGGACAGGGGGCTACGAGCAGTACTTC	CASSHGTGGYEQYF
TRBV28	TRBJ2-5	-	-	TGTGCCAGCAGGCCACCGGTCCAAGAGACCCAGTACTTC	CASRPPVQETQYF
TRBV27	TRBJ2-1	few	-	TGTGCCAGCAGTTATATCCACAGGGTTCTGACACACAATGAGCAGTTCTTC	CASSYIHRVLTHNEQFF
TRBV5-4	TRBJ1-2	-	-	TGTGCCAGCAGCCACTCGGGCGGGGAAAACTATGGCTACACCTTC	CASSHSGGENYGYTF
TRBV7-2	TRBJ2-3	-	-	TGTGCCAGCAGCTTATTTAGGGGCCCAGATACGCAGTATTTT	CASSLFRGPDTQYF
TRBV6-6	TRBJ1-1	once	-	TGTGCCAGCAGTTACTCCGGCAGGGAACTCACTGAAGCTTTCTTT	CASSYSGRELTEAFF
TRBV7-8	TRBJ2-1	once	TRBD2	TGTGCCAGCAGCTTAGTCCAGACTAGCGGGGGGTCCTACAATGAGCAGTTCTTC	CASSLVQTSGGSYNEQFF
TRBV27	TRBJ2-7	-	-	TGTGCCAGTCGTCTATCGCAGGGTCTCGAGCAGTACTTC	CASRLSQGLEQYF
TRBV5-8	TRBJ1-4	once	-	TGTGCCAGCAGACTCGGGTCGGGGGTGGCAACTAATGAAAAACTGTTTTTT	CASRLGSGVATNEKLFF
TRBV4-3	TRBJ1-1	-	TRBD1	TGCGCCAGCAGCCAAGAAGGGGGGACAGGTTTGAACACTGAAGCTTTCTTT	CASSQEGGTGLNTEAFF
TRBV5-4	TRBJ2-1	-	TRBD2	TGTGCCAGCAGCCTTGGGACTAGTGGGGCCAATGAGCAGTTCTTC	CASSLGTSGANEQFF
TRBV6-5	TRBJ1-1	-	-	TGTGCCAGCAATTTGAAGGGGCGCGACACTGAAGCTTTCTTT	CASNLKGRDTEAFF
TRBV7-8	TRBJ2-1	few	TRBD2	TGTGCCAGCAGGGCCAGAGGGCTAGCGGAAACATACAATGAGCAGTTCTTC	CASRARGLAETYNEQFF
TRBV4-3	TRBJ2-1	-	-	TGCGCCAGCAGCCAAGCAGGGGCCTCCTACAATGAGCAGTTCTTC	CASSQAGASYNEQFF
TRBV18	TRBJ2-7	-	-	TGTGCCAGCTCACCACCCGGTTCAGGGCCCTACGAGCAGTACTTC	CASSPPGSGPYEQYF
TRBV7-9	TRBJ1-6	once	-	TGTGCCAGCAGCGCGGAATTATCACCCCTCCACTTT	CASSAELSPLHF
TRBV11-2	TRBJ2-2	-	TRBD2	TGTGCCAGCAGGACGGCGGGACTAGCGGTGGCCGGGGAGCTGTTTTTT	CASRTAGLAVAGELFF
TRBV5-1	TRBJ2-7	-	-	TGCGCCAGCACGGACAACTACGAGCAGTACTTC	CASTDNYEQYF
TRBV27	TRBJ2-7	-	TRBD1	TGTGCCAGCAGTTTAATGGGACAGGGCTACGAGCAGTACTTC	CASSLMGQGYEQYF
TRBV5-1	TRBJ2-6	-	TRBD2	TGCGCCAGCAGCGGGGGACTAGCGGGCTTATCTGGGGCCAACGGCCTGACTTTC	CASSGGLAGLSGANGLTF
TRBV5-1	TRBJ2-7	-	TRBD1	TGCGCCAGCAGTCCTGGTTCGACAGGGGTAACCTACGAGCAGTACTTC	CASSPGSTGVTYEQYF
TRBV15	TRBJ1-2	-	-	TGTGCCACCAGCACCCCAGACAGTAACTATGGCTACACCTTC	CATSTPDSNYGYTF
TRBV18	TRBJ2-7	-	TRBD2	TGTGCCAGCTCACCAAAGCGGGAGCTTTACGAGCAGTACTTC	CASSPKRELYEQYF
TRBV6-5	TRBJ1-2	-	TRBD1	TGTGCCAGCAGTTACGGCGATCCACAGGGGATTGGCTACACCTTC	CASSYGDPQGIGYTF
TRBV5-4	TRBJ1-5	-	-	TGTGCCAGCAGCTTGAGAGGTTTCAATCAGCCCCAGCATTTT	CASSLRGFNQPQHF
TRBV29-1	TRBJ1-4	-	TRBD1	TGCAGCGTCAGGGGGGCAACTAATGAAAAACTGTTTTTT	CSVRGATNEKLFF
TRBV25-1	TRBJ1-4	-	-	TGTGCCAGCAGTGATCCTACAGGGACTAATGAAAAACTGTTTTTT	CASSDPTGTNEKLFF
TRBV28	TRBJ1-2	-	TRBD1	TGTGCCAGCAGTCAGACAGGGGCCCCGGGCTATGGCTACACCTTC	CASSQTGAPGYGYTF
TRBV23-1	TRBJ2-2	-	TRBD2	TGCGCCAGCACAAGGCGGGAGCCGAACACCGGGGAGCTGTTTTTT	CASTRREPNTGELFF
TRBV6-5	TRBJ1-3	-	TRBD1	TGTGCCAGCAGTCGCCAGGGACAGGGCAGCACCATATATTTT	CASSRQGQGSTIYF
TRBV6-7	TRBJ2-1	once	TRBD2	TGTGCCAGCTCTTCCCCGGAGACTAGCGGGGCGGAAAATGAGCAGTTCTTC	CASSSPETSGAENEQFF